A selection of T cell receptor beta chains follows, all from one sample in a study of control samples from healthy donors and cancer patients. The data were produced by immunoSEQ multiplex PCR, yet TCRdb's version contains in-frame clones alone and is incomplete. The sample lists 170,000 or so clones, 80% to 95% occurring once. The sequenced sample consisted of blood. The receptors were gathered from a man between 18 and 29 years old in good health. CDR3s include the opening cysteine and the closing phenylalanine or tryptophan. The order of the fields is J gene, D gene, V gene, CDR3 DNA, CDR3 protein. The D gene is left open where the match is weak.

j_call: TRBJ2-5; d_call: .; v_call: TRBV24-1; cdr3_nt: TGTGCCACCAGTGACGAACGTTTCGAGACCCAGTACTTC; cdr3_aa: CATSDERFETQYF
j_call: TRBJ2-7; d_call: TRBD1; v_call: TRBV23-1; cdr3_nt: TGCGCCAGCAGTCTAGGGACAGACGACTACGAGCAGTACTTC; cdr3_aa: CASSLGTDDYEQYF
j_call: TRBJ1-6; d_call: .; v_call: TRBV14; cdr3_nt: TGTGCCAGCAGCCCCCAGACGAATTCACCCCTCCACTTT; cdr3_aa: CASSPQTNSPLHF
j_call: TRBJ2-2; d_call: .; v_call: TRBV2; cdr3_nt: TGTGCCAGCAGTGGACAACTTAACACCGGGGAGCTGTTTTTT; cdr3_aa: CASSGQLNTGELFF
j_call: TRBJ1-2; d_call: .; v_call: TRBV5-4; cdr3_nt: TGTGCCAGCAGCCCTAAGGTTGAGTGGAGAGGCTACACCTTC; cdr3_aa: CASSPKVEWRGYTF
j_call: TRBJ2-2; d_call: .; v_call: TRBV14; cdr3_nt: TGTGCCAGCAGCCAAGATAACAGGCGGGGCGGGGAGCTGTTTTTT; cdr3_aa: CASSQDNRRGGELFF
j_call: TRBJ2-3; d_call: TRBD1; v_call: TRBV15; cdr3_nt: TGTGCCACCAGCAGAGGCGACAGGGGAATAGATACGCAGTATTTT; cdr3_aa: CATSRGDRGIDTQYF
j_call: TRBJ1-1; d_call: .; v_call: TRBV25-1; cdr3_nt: TGTGCCAGCAGCGAAACAGTGAACACTGAAGCTTTCTTT; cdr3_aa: CASSETVNTEAFF
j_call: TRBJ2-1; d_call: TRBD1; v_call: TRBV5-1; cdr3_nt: TGCGCCAGCAGCTTGGTACCAGGGGGCGATGAGCAGTTCTTC; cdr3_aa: CASSLVPGGDEQFF
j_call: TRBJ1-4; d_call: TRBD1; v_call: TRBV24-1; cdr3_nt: TGTGCCACCAGTGACTCCACCGGGACAGGAAATGAAAAACTGTTTTTT; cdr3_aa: CATSDSTGTGNEKLFF
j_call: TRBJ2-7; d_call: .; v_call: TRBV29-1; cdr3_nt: TGCAGCGTGATCGCACTCCGGGACACCCGCAAGGAGCAGTACTTC; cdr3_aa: CSVIALRDTRKEQYF
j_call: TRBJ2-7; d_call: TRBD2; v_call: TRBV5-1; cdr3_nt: TGCGCCAGCAGCTATGGGGGGGTTAACGAGCAGTACTTC; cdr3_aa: CASSYGGVNEQYF
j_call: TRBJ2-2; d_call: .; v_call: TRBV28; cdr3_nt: TGTGCCAGCACGAAGAGAACCGGGGAGCTGTTTTTT; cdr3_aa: CASTKRTGELFF
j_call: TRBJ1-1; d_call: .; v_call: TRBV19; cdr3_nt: TGTGCCAGTAGTATGATACGGGGATTGGCGGACACTGAAGCTTTCTTT; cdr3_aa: CASSMIRGLADTEAFF
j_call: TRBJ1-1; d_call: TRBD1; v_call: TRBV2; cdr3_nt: TGTGCCAGCAGGGACCGGGACAGGTCCACTGAAGCTTTCTTT; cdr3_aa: CASRDRDRSTEAFF
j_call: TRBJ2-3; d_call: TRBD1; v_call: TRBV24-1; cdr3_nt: TGTGCCACCAGTGATACTCATACAGGGGCCTATACAGATACGCAGTATTTT; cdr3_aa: CATSDTHTGAYTDTQYF